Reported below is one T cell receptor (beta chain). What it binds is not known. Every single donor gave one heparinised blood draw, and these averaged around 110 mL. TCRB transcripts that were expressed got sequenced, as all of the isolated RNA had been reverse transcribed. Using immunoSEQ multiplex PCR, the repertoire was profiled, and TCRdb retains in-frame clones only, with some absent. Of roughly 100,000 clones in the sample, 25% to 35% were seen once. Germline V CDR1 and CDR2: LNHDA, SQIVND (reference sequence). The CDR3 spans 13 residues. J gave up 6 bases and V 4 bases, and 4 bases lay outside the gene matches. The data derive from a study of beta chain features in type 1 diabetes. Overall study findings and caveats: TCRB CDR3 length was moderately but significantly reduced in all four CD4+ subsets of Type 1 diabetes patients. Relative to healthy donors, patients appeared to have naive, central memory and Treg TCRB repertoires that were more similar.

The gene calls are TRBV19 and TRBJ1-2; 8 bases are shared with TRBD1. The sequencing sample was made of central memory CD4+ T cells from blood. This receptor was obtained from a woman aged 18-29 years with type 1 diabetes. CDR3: CASSTPQGDGYTF. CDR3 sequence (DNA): TGTGCCAGTAGTACCCCACAGGGGGATGGCTACACCTTC. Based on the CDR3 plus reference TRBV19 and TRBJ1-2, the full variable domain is DGGITQSPKYLFRKEGQNVTLSCEQNLNHDAMYWYRQDPGQGLRLIYYSQIVNDFQKGDIAEGYSVSREKKESFPLTVTSAQKNPTAFYLCASSTPQGDGYTFGSGTRLTVV.